These T cell receptor beta chains were read from a single sample in a study. TCRdb passed the 5' RACE reads through MiXCR, listing each CDR3 protein once. The table lists approximately 60,000 distinct CDR3 sequences, approximately 23% of them singletons. Sequencing was done on a sample of memory CD4+ T cells sorted from a lymph node. These receptors were collected from a female donor with breast cancer. Each CDR3 is given with its conserved first and last residue. D genes are given only for firm matches. A clone size is listed for some rows: how often the clone was seen (once, few, many), or a class if it is expanded.

abundance	v_gene	j_gene	d_gene	CDR3aa	CDR3nt
NA	TRBV20-1	TRBJ2-3	NA	CSASGSTDTQYF	TGCAGTGCTAGTGGAAGCACAGATACGCAGTATTTT
many	TRBV5-1	TRBJ2-1	TRBD1	CASSLGQGANEQFF	TGCGCCAGCAGCTTGGGACAGGGGGCGAATGAGCAGTTCTTC
NA	TRBV20-1	TRBJ2-3	TRBD1	CSARTGGTDTQYF	TGCAGTGCTAGGACAGGGGGCACAGATACGCAGTATTTT
few	TRBV5-1	TRBJ2-5	NA	CASSLKDGQSHYF	TGCGCCAGCAGCTTGAAGGACGGACAATCCCACTACTTC
NA	TRBV5-1	TRBJ2-7	NA	CASNDFSGEQYF	TGCGCCAGCAATGATTTCAGCGGGGAGCAGTACTTC
NA	TRBV9	TRBJ2-2	NA	CASSLRPTGGGELFF	TGTGCCAGCAGCCTTCGCCCAACTGGGGGCGGGGAGCTGTTTTTT
NA	TRBV28	TRBJ1-5	TRBD1	CASSLTGANQPQHF	TGTGCCAGCAGTTTGACAGGGGCCAATCAGCCCCAGCATTTT
NA	TRBV9	TRBJ2-3	NA	CASSVAGTDTQYF	TGTGCCAGCAGCGTAGCGGGAACAGATACGCAGTATTTT
many	TRBV11-3	TRBJ2-3	NA	CASSLGSGGSDTQYF	TGTGCCAGCAGCTTAGGTTCTGGGGGGTCAGATACGCAGTATTTT
NA	TRBV6-6	TRBJ1-5	NA	CASTIRTADQPQHF	TGTGCCAGCACCATTAGGACAGCGGATCAGCCCCAGCATTTT
many	TRBV12-3/TRBV12-4	TRBJ2-3	TRBD2	CASGSASGGRADTQYF	TGTGCCAGCGGATCTGCTAGCGGGGGGCGCGCAGATACGCAGTATTTT
NA	TRBV7-8	TRBJ2-5	NA	CASSPSPGHLETQYF	TGTGCCAGCAGTCCCAGTCCGGGACACCTAGAGACCCAGTACTTC
NA	TRBV28	TRBJ1-5	NA	CASRWGGRGNQPQHF	TGTGCCAGCAGATGGGGGGGTAGGGGCAATCAGCCCCAGCATTTT
many	TRBV7-3	TRBJ2-3	NA	CASSLTPGGGTDTQYF	TGTGCCAGCAGCTTAACCCCAGGGGGGGGCACAGATACGCAGTATTTT
NA	TRBV6-5	TRBJ2-5	NA	CASSYRLPAQETQYF	TGTGCCAGCAGTTATCGACTCCCCGCCCAAGAGACCCAGTACTTC
NA	TRBV7-9	TRBJ1-2	NA	CASSQPRGRELSGYTF	TGTGCCAGCAGCCAACCACGGGGAAGGGAGCTTAGTGGCTACACCTTC
NA	TRBV7-9	TRBJ2-3	NA	CASSLIGQPTDTQYF	TGTGCCAGCAGCTTAATCGGGCAGCCCACAGATACGCAGTATTTT
few	TRBV6-6	TRBJ1-6	NA	CASSYKAGAGERSPLHF	TGTGCCAGCAGTTACAAGGCGGGTGCAGGGGAGAGATCACCCCTCCACTTT
many	TRBV20-1	TRBJ2-5	TRBD1	CSARMLGQGKETQYF	TGCAGTGCTAGAATGTTGGGACAGGGTAAAGAGACCCAGTACTTC
many	TRBV20-1	TRBJ2-3	NA	CSASLTDTQYF	TGCAGTGCTAGTCTCACAGATACGCAGTATTTT
NA	TRBV3-1	TRBJ2-3	NA	CASSLSADTQYF	TGTGCCAGCAGCCTGAGCGCAGATACGCAGTATTTT
many	TRBV5-1	TRBJ1-1	TRBD1	CASSGRDRGNTEAFF	TGCGCCAGCAGCGGCCGGGACAGGGGGAACACTGAAGCTTTCTTT
medium-sized	TRBV5-6	TRBJ2-6	NA	CASRSGVPGANVLTF	TGTGCCAGCAGGTCGGGCGTTCCTGGGGCCAACGTCCTGACTTTC
many	TRBV6-5	TRBJ2-1	TRBD2	CASTSGLTYNEQFF	TGTGCCAGCACTAGCGGGTTGACTTACAATGAGCAGTTCTTC
NA	TRBV6-5	TRBJ1-5	NA	CAPFVSNQPQHF	TGTGCCCCTTTTGTTAGCAATCAGCCCCAGCATTTT
few	TRBV7-8	TRBJ2-7	NA	CASSPGSSFYEQYF	TGTGCCAGCAGCCCGGGAAGTTCTTTTTACGAGCAGTACTTC
once	TRBV2	TRBJ1-6	NA	CASSERAGTDSPLHF	TGTGCCAGCAGTGAACGGGCAGGGACTGATTCACCCCTCCACTTT
NA	TRBV7-7	TRBJ2-1	NA	CASSLGPGPGEQFF	TGTGCTAGCAGCTTAGGTCCAGGGCCAGGTGAGCAGTTCTTC
few	TRBV19	TRBJ2-7	NA	CASSPRQAGPYEQYF	TGTGCCAGTAGTCCCCGCCAGGCCGGCCCCTACGAGCAGTACTTC
few	TRBV20-1	TRBJ2-5	NA	CSARDDVSRVSETQYF	TGCAGTGCTAGAGATGACGTGTCTCGGGTTAGTGAGACCCAGTACTTC
many	TRBV7-2	TRBJ2-5	NA	CASSLETYQETQYF	TGTGCCAGCAGCTTAGAGACGTACCAAGAGACCCAGTACTTC
NA	TRBV5-5	TRBJ1-4	NA	CASSLRTFEKLFF	TGTGCCAGCAGCTTGCGGACTTTTGAAAAACTGTTTTTT
few	TRBV7-8	TRBJ2-2	TRBD2	CASSLQRELGGELFF	TGTGCCAGCAGCTTACAGCGGGAGCTGGGAGGGGAGCTGTTTTTT
NA	TRBV7-3	TRBJ2-6	NA	CASSSMNSGANVLTF	TGTGCCAGCAGTTCGATGAACTCTGGGGCCAACGTCCTGACTTTC
many	TRBV18	TRBJ1-1	NA	CASSLGQNTEAFF	TGTGCCAGCTCACTTGGGCAAAACACTGAAGCTTTCTTT
NA	TRBV25-1	TRBJ1-4	NA	CTSSGAGSTNEKLFF	TGTACCAGCAGTGGAGCGGGGAGTACTAATGAAAAACTGTTTTTT
few	TRBV12-3/TRBV12-4	TRBJ2-1	TRBD1	CASRKGTGVYNEQFF	TGTGCCAGCAGGAAGGGGACAGGAGTCTACAATGAGCAGTTCTTC
NA	TRBV14	TRBJ1-2	TRBD1	CASSPRQGEIGYTF	TGTGCCAGCAGCCCCCGACAGGGGGAGATCGGCTACACCTTC
NA	TRBV7-3	TRBJ2-3	NA	CASSPSTPTDTQYF	TGTGCCAGCAGCCCCTCGACCCCCACAGATACGCAGTATTTT
few	TRBV5-1	TRBJ2-2	NA	CASSLSTDTGELFF	TGCGCCAGCAGCTTGTCGACAGACACCGGGGAGCTGTTTTTT
NA	TRBV19	TRBJ1-1	NA	CASSQGRMNTEAFF	TGTGCCAGTAGTCAGGGCCGAATGAACACTGAAGCTTTCTTT
many	TRBV7-2	TRBJ1-1	NA	CASSSGLNTEAFF	TGTGCCAGCAGCTCAGGACTGAACACTGAAGCTTTCTTT
NA	TRBV28	TRBJ1-5	NA	CASNHGTGTLSNQPQHF	TGTGCCAGCAACCACGGGACCGGGACACTTTCCAATCAGCCCCAGCATTTT